A single sample gave rise to the 16 T cell receptor beta chains below, sequenced in a study of T cells expressing NK-cell markers. TCRdb re-called the 5' RACE reads and shows each CDR3 protein once, DNA omitted. Its listing shows roughly 180,000 distinct CDR3 sequences. The sequencing input was blood T cells: a sorted CD56 or NKG2C T cell subset, CD4+ or CD8+ T cells, or bulk PBMC T cells (not recorded which). Receptors originate from a woman between 18 and 69 years old in good health.

This chain links TRBV12-3 or TRBV12-4 with TRBJ1-5; the TRBD1 assignment by TCRdb is unverifiable without DNA. The length of the CDR3 is 16 residues. CDR3 sequence: CASSFRYHGGNQPQHF.

V gene TRBV4-2 combines with J gene TRBJ1-6. From germline, CDR1 is LGHNA and CDR2 YNFKEQ. This CDR3 has 15 residues. The chain's CDR3 is CASSQDGGVNSPLHF.

The chain links TRBV12-3 or TRBV12-4 to TRBJ2-2; the TCRdb D gene call, TRBD1, has no DNA to confirm it. The CDR3 loop spans 19 amino acids. CDR3 amino acids: CASSALPGGGGTNTGELFF.

The rearrangement joins TRBV3-1 to TRBJ2-6. The CDR3 spans 14 residues. CDR1 and CDR2 from the germline V gene are LGHDT and YNNKEL (reference sequence). The CDR3 region is CASSKDSGANVLTF.

The CDR3 here is CSARVSGGAQNQPQHF. J is TRBJ1-5 and V is TRBV20-1; TCRdb proposes TRBD1, but this gene call is untestable without DNA. This CDR3 has 16 residues. The germline V gene has CDR1 DFQATT and CDR2 SNEGSKA (reference sequence).

This chain links TRBV5-5 with TRBJ2-7; TCRdb designates TRBD2, a call that cannot be tested without DNA. This CDR3 has 16 residues. The germline V gene encodes CDR1 SGHKS and CDR2 YYEKEE (reference sequence). CDR3 sequence: CASSLVVLAGDAEQYF.

The chain recombines TRBV5-1 with TRBJ2-3; the D call of TRBD2 rests on TCRdb alone, since no DNA is present to check it. CDR3 size: 15 residues. CDR1 SGHRS and CDR2 YFSETQ come from the germline V gene. Here the CDR3 reads CASSFSGGNTDTQYF.

The chain carries TRBV5-1 and TRBJ1-3; the TCRdb D gene call, TRBD1, has no DNA to confirm it. CDR3 size: 16 residues. CDR1 SGHRS and CDR2 YFSETQ come from the germline V gene. The CDR3: CASSVGGAFSGNTIYF.

CDR3 amino acids: CASSLGLAGEMSYNEQFF. The gene calls are TRBV11-2 and TRBJ2-1; checking the TCRdb D call of TRBD2 is not possible without DNA. CDR3 length: 18 residues. The germline gives CDR1 SGHAT, CDR2 FQNNGV.

The chain has TRBV5-5 and TRBJ2-6. The germline V gene encodes CDR1 SGHKS and CDR2 YYEKEE (reference sequence). The CDR3 length is 15 residues. The CDR3 loop is CASSFLDSGANVLTF.

This chain joins TRBV5-1 and TRBJ1-1; there is no DNA to check the TCRdb D call of TRBD1. The germline V gene encodes CDR1 SGHRS and CDR2 YFSETQ. The length of the CDR3 is 13 residues. CDR3 in amino acids: CASSQEIGGEAFF.

V gene TRBV3-1 combines with J gene TRBJ1-1. The CDR3 has 15 amino acids. Germline V gives CDR1 LGHDT, CDR2 YNNKEL (reference sequence). The chain's CDR3 is CASSPNNQGGTEAFF.

This chain joins TRBV12-3 or TRBV12-4 and TRBJ2-3; TCRdb returns TRBD2, unconfirmable since there is no DNA. This CDR3 region has 18 residues. CDR3 loop: CASSFSPRTLSSTDTQYF.

The V gene is TRBV10-3, the J gene TRBJ1-5. Germline loops: CDR1 ENHRY, CDR2 SYGVKD. The length of the CDR3 is 17 residues. The CDR3 region is CAISESAIVGGNQPQHF.

The V and J genes are TRBV20-1 and TRBJ2-7; TCRdb designates TRBD2, a call that cannot be tested without DNA. Germline values: CDR1 DFQATT, CDR2 SNEGSKA (reference sequence). This CDR3 spans 14 amino acids. CDR3 sequence: CSAGRPGGTYEQYF.

The chain employs TRBV2 and TRBJ2-2; the TRBD1 assignment by TCRdb is unverifiable without DNA. Germline V lookup: CDR1 SNHLY, CDR2 FYNNEI. The CDR3 runs 16 residues. The CDR3 loop reads CASRASRATYTGELFF.